The rows below give T cell receptor beta chains drawn from one sample of a study of blood T cell repertoires in COVID-19. Clones were sequenced by immunoSEQ multiplex PCR, and TCRdb holds only the in-frame ones, with some missing. In the table there are about 320,000 clones, about 89% of which are singletons. Sequencing was carried out using peripheral blood. The source is a man between 18 and 29 years old who had recovered from COVID-19. The CDR3 runs from the conserved cysteine through the conserved F or W. A D gene is named only where the DNA matches it firmly. The size of a clone is reported for some rows only, either as once, few or many, or as a class for expanded clones.

V	D	J	size	CDR3	DNA
TRBV29-1	NA	TRBJ1-1	NA	CSVEALLGQNTEAFF	TGCAGCGTTGAGGCGCTTCTCGGACAGAACACTGAAGCTTTCTTT
TRBV6-2/TRBV6-3	NA	TRBJ1-1	NA	CASSPPGPRSGAFF	TGTGCCAGCAGCCCACCGGGCCCTCGGTCGGGGGCTTTCTTT
TRBV19	NA	TRBJ2-7	NA	CASSMGHLDYEQYF	TGTGCCAGTAGTATGGGACACTTAGATTACGAGCAGTACTTC
TRBV18	TRBD1	TRBJ2-1	NA	CASSPIGTGARFPYNEQFF	TGTGCCAGCTCACCTATAGGGACAGGGGCACGTTTTCCATACAATGAGCAGTTCTTC
TRBV18	TRBD1	TRBJ2-2	NA	CASSPPGTGFAGELFF	TGTGCCAGCTCACCCCCCGGGACAGGTTTCGCCGGGGAGCTGTTTTTT
TRBV2	NA	TRBJ1-2	NA	CASRGQVANYGYTF	TGTGCCAGCAGGGGTCAGGTAGCTAACTATGGCTACACCTTC
TRBV6-4	TRBD1	TRBJ1-6	NA	CASSDSRTGKNSPLHF	TGTGCCAGCAGTGACTCGAGGACAGGAAAAAATTCACCCCTCCACTTT
TRBV2	NA	TRBJ1-3	NA	CASGPDSGNTIYF	TGTGCCAGCGGGCCAGACTCTGGAAACACCATATATTTT
TRBV16	NA	TRBJ1-1	once	CASSGGGEAFF	TGTGCCAGCAGTGGGGGGGGTGAAGCTTTCTTT
TRBV2	TRBD2	TRBJ2-2	few	CASRDPLAGGTGELFF	TGTGCCAGCAGGGACCCTCTAGCGGGAGGGACCGGGGAGCTGTTTTTT
TRBV11-3	NA	TRBJ1-1	NA	CASSPGQGGTEAFF	TGTGCCAGCAGCCCCGGGCAGGGTGGCACTGAAGCTTTCTTT
TRBV5-6	NA	TRBJ2-2	once	CASSLRQANTGELFF	TGTGCCAGCAGCTTGCGACAGGCGAACACCGGGGAGCTGTTTTTT
TRBV6-2/TRBV6-3	TRBD1	TRBJ1-2	NA	CASSVRDRGRNYGYTF	TGTGCCAGCAGTGTCCGGGACAGGGGGCGAAACTATGGCTACACCTTC
TRBV7-8	TRBD2	TRBJ2-1	NA	CASNIGGVGSYNEQFF	TGTGCCAGCAACATCGGGGGGGTAGGCTCCTACAATGAGCAGTTCTTC
TRBV5-4	NA	TRBJ1-1	NA	CASLVWGGIGMNTEAFF	TGTGCCAGCCTCGTGTGGGGGGGCATAGGGATGAACACTGAAGCTTTCTTT
TRBV19	NA	TRBJ2-3	NA	CASSDRGGPDTQYF	TGTGCCAGTAGCGACAGAGGTGGCCCAGATACGCAGTATTTT
TRBV4-1	NA	TRBJ1-3	NA	CASSQQVLISNTIYF	TGCGCCAGCAGCCAACAGGTTTTGATTTCAAACACCATATATTTT
TRBV3-1/TRBV3-2	TRBD1	TRBJ1-2	NA	CASSRTGLTYGYTF	TGTGCCAGCAGCCGGACAGGGTTAACCTATGGCTACACCTTC
TRBV29-1	TRBD1	TRBJ2-3	once	CSVHGQGGMDTQYF	TGCAGCGTTCACGGACAGGGAGGAATGGATACGCAGTATTTT
TRBV18	TRBD1	TRBJ1-1	NA	CASSPQDRDSEAFF	TGTGCCAGCTCACCCCAGGACAGGGACTCTGAAGCTTTCTTT
TRBV10-1	TRBD1	TRBJ2-1	NA	CASSENPWTGGSYNEQFF	TGCGCCAGCAGTGAGAATCCCTGGACAGGGGGCTCCTACAATGAGCAGTTCTTC
TRBV25-1	NA	TRBJ1-1	NA	CASSEYKGSGRDEAFF	TGTGCCAGCAGTGAATATAAGGGGTCGGGGCGGGATGAAGCTTTCTTT
TRBV12-2	NA	TRBJ2-1	NA	CASRLVINDLLGGAGDEQFF	TGTGCAAGTCGCTTAGTTATCAATGATCTATTGGGGGGAGCGGGCGATGAGCAGTTCTTC
TRBV19	NA	TRBJ1-6	NA	CASRTGFDSPLHF	TGTGCCAGTCGCACAGGATTTGATTCACCCCTCCACTTT
TRBV6-5	NA	TRBJ1-2	few	CASSYGGSYGYTF	TGTGCCAGCAGTTACGGCGGATCCTATGGCTACACCTTC
TRBV19	TRBD2	TRBJ2-1	once	CASSGGLSYNEQFF	TGTGCCAGTAGCGGGGGGTTGTCCTACAATGAGCAGTTCTTC
TRBV7-9	TRBD2	TRBJ2-2	NA	CASRTPGTTNTGELFF	TGTGCCAGCAGAACCCCTGGGACTACGAACACCGGGGAGCTGTTTTTT
TRBV11-3	NA	TRBJ2-5	NA	CASKGGGETQYF	TGTGCCAGCAAAGGAGGCGGAGAGACCCAGTACTTC
TRBV5-1	TRBD2	TRBJ2-2	NA	CASSRSSGRANTGELFF	TGCGCCAGCAGTCGATCTAGCGGGAGGGCGAACACCGGGGAGCTGTTTTTT
TRBV24-1	TRBD1	TRBJ2-1	NA	CATSDLGTGEQFF	TGTGCCACCAGTGATTTGGGGACAGGAGAGCAGTTCTTC
TRBV5-1	TRBD1	TRBJ2-1	NA	CASSSDRGNEQFF	TGCGCCAGCAGCTCGGACAGGGGAAATGAGCAGTTCTTC
TRBV6-5	NA	TRBJ2-7	NA	CASSQTYEQYF	TGTGCCAGCAGTCAGACCTACGAGCAGTACTTC
TRBV18	TRBD1	TRBJ1-3	NA	CASSPTTGYTIYF	TGTGCCAGCTCACCCACGACAGGGTACACCATATATTTT
TRBV7-2	NA	TRBJ1-1	NA	CASSPGTAEAFF	TGTGCCAGCAGCCCAGGGACTGCTGAAGCTTTCTTT
TRBV18	NA	TRBJ1-2	NA	CASSTSANYGYTF	TGTGCCAGCTCAACATCAGCTAACTATGGCTACACCTTC
TRBV7-7	TRBD2	TRBJ2-2	NA	CASSHGGRGELFF	TGTGCCAGCAGCCACGGGGGGAGAGGGGAGCTGTTTTTT
TRBV2	TRBD1	TRBJ1-2	NA	CASSDLTGRGYTF	TGTGCCAGCAGCGACTTGACAGGGAGAGGCTACACCTTC
TRBV6-5	TRBD1	TRBJ1-1	NA	CASSRDRGKLEAFF	TGTGCCAGCAGTCGGGACAGGGGGAAACTAGAAGCTTTCTTT
TRBV19	NA	TRBJ1-6	NA	CASSLEASARSDYNSPLHF	TGTGCCAGTAGTCTCGAGGCCTCCGCGCGATCTGACTATAATTCACCCCTCCACTTT
TRBV12-3/TRBV12-4	NA	TRBJ1-1	once	CASSFGQGYQAFF	TGTGCCAGCAGTTTCGGCCAGGGATATCAAGCTTTCTTT
TRBV6-5	TRBD2	TRBJ2-3	few	CASSMTSVTDTQYF	TGTGCCAGCAGCATGACTAGCGTCACAGATACGCAGTATTTT
TRBV5-4	NA	TRBJ1-2	NA	CASSQSETSYGYTF	TGTGCCAGCAGCCAATCTGAGACATCCTATGGCTACACCTTC
TRBV5-1	NA	TRBJ1-6	NA	CASSPLGHYNSPLHF	TGCGCCAGCAGCCCGCTGGGACACTATAATTCACCCCTCCACTTT
TRBV27	TRBD1	TRBJ2-7	NA	CASAPGTGNYEQYF	TGTGCCAGCGCCCCCGGGACAGGGAACTACGAGCAGTACTTC
TRBV9	NA	TRBJ2-3	NA	CASSVDLSTDTQYF	TGTGCCAGCAGCGTAGACTTGAGCACAGATACGCAGTATTTT
TRBV6-5	NA	TRBJ1-1	NA	CASSYSEGNTEAFF	TGTGCCAGCAGTTACTCCGAGGGGAACACTGAAGCTTTCTTT
TRBV6-5	TRBD2	TRBJ2-1	few	CASSYLRGGPLFF	TGTGCCAGCAGTTATTTGCGGGGGGGCCCACTGTTCTTC
TRBV2	NA	TRBJ2-3	NA	CASRGRGSGTDTQYF	TGTGCCAGCAGGGGACGGGGGTCCGGCACAGATACGCAGTATTTT
TRBV5-4	NA	TRBJ1-2	NA	CASSFTGGHGYTF	TGTGCCAGCAGCTTTACGGGGGGTCATGGCTACACCTTC
TRBV4-3	TRBD2	TRBJ2-1	NA	CASSRTGASGFNEQFF	TGCGCCAGCAGCCGCACCGGGGCTAGCGGGTTCAATGAGCAGTTCTTC